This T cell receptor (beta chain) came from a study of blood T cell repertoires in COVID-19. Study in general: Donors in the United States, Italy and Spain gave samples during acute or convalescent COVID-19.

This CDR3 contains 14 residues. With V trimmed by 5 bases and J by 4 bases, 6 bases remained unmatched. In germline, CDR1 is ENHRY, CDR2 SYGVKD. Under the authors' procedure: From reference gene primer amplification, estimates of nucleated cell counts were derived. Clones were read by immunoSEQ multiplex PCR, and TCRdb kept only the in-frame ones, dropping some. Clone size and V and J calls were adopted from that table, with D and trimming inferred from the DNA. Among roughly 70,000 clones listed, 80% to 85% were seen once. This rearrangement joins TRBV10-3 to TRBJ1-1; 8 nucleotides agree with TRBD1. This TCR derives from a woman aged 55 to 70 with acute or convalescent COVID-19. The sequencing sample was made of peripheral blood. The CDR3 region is CAISSTGVGTEAFF. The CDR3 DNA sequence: TGTGCCATCAGTTCGACAGGGGTCGGCACTGAAGCTTTCTTT.